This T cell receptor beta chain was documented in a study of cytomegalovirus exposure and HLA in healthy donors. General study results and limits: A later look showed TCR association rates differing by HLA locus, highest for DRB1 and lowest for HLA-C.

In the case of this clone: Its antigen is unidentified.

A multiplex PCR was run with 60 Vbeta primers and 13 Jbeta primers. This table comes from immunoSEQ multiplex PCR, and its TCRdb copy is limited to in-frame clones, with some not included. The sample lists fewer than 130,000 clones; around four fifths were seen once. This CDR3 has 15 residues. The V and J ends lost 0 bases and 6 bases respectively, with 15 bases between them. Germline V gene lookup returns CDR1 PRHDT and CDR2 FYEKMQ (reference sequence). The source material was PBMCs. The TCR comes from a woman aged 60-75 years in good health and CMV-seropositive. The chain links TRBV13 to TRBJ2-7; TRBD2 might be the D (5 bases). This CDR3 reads CASSLGGGQGGEQYF. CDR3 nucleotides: TGTGCCAGCAGCTTAGGGGGTGGCCAAGGAGGCGAGCAGTACTTC.